The present entry profiles one T cell receptor beta chain with its context. The CDR3 is made up of 12 amino acids. The germline gives CDR1 MNHNY, CDR2 SVGAGI (reference sequence). The germline V and J ends were trimmed by 8 bases and 4 bases, with 9 bases remaining between them. TCRdb used MiXCR to reprocess the RT-PCR reads, holding one entry per CDR3 protein. The table has about 700,000 distinct CDR3 sequences, 11% to 15% seen once. The receptor was derived from a female donor in good health, serving as a healthy control. V and J are TRBV6-6 and TRBJ1-5; a possible D gene is TRBD1 (5 bases). The sample taken for sequencing was memory CD4+ T cells from blood. For the CDR3, the DNA is TGTGCCAGCGTCCGGGGGAATCAGCCCCAGCATTTT. Its protein is CASVRGNQPQHF.